The rows below give T cell receptor beta chains drawn from one sample of a study of blood T cells in healthy people across ages. TCRdb re-called the 5' RACE reads with MiXCR, one entry per CDR3 protein. The sample includes some 1.4 million distinct CDR3 sequences, around two fifths of them seen just once. The sequencing input was blood. These receptor sequences come from a woman aged 18-30 years in good health. CDR3s include the opening cysteine and the closing phenylalanine or tryptophan. A D gene is named only where the DNA matches it firmly. The size field is filled for only some rows; it gives once, few, many or a size class.

V,D,size,J,DNA,CDR3
TRBV4-1,TRBD1,few,TRBJ2-1,TGCGCCACCAGCCTCAGGTCAGGGGGCGAGTATGAGCAGTTCTTC,CATSLRSGGEYEQFF
TRBV2,.,few,TRBJ2-3,TGTGCCAGCAGGGGGGGACTTCCCGTGGATACGCAGTATTTT,CASRGGLPVDTQYF
TRBV4-1,TRBD1,few,TRBJ1-4,TGCGCCAGCAGCCAAGGACAGGGGCCAGACGCAACTAATGAAAAACTGTTTTTT,CASSQGQGPDATNEKLFF
TRBV12-3/TRBV12-4,TRBD2,.,TRBJ2-5,TGTGCCAGCAGTTTAGTTAGCGGGGCGGGTGAGCAGTACTTC,CASSLVSGAGEQYF
TRBV2,TRBD1,.,TRBJ1-3,TGTGCCAGCAGTGCAGGGGGCGGAAACACCATATATTTT,CASSAGGGNTIYF
TRBV12-3/TRBV12-4,.,few,TRBJ1-5,TGTGCCAGCAGTTTAGAGCAGCCCAATCAGCCCCAGCATTTT,CASSLEQPNQPQHF
TRBV15,TRBD2,.,TRBJ2-7,TGTGCCACCAGCAGGACCTCGGGTAGCGGGCAGTACGAGCAGTACTTC,CATSRTSGSGQYEQYF
TRBV9,TRBD1,once,TRBJ1-2,TGTGCCAGCAGCTTAGGGATAGTAGGGACAGGCAACTATGGCTACACCTTC,CASSLGIVGTGNYGYTF
TRBV20-1,TRBD2,.,TRBJ2-3,TGCAGTGCGCCGACTAGCGGGAGTTCGGCAGATACGCAGTATTTT,CSAPTSGSSADTQYF
TRBV5-5,.,.,TRBJ1-1,TGTGCCAGCAAGCCTCTCCGGGAGGTTGAAGCTTTCTTT,CASKPLREVEAFF
TRBV7-2,TRBD2,.,TRBJ2-1,TGTGCCAGCAGCTTAGAGCGGGGGCTCTATCAGGCGCAGTTCTTC,CASSLERGLYQAQFF
TRBV4-2,TRBD1,many,TRBJ2-3,TGTGCCAGCAGCCAAGAAACTGGGACAGGTTCAGATACGCAGTATTTT,CASSQETGTGSDTQYF
TRBV6-1,.,.,TRBJ2-3,TGTGCCAGCAGTGAATTGGAGGGTACGCAGTATTTT,CASSELEGTQYF
TRBV7-9,.,.,TRBJ1-4,TGTGCCAGCACCCTCGACAGGAGGAATGAAAAACTGTTTTTT,CASTLDRRNEKLFF
TRBV6-2/TRBV6-3,.,few,TRBJ1-1,TGTGCCAGCACTAGAGGGGCGGCCAGAGGCGCTGAAGCTTTCTTT,CASTRGAARGAEAFF
TRBV5-1,.,.,TRBJ2-2,TGCGCCAGCAGCTTGGCCGAACGACGGGAGCTGTTTTTT,CASSLAERRELFF
TRBV24-1,.,.,TRBJ2-3,TGTGCCACCAGTGATTTCCAGGCGGCAGATACGCAGTATTTT,CATSDFQAADTQYF